Each of the 31 T cell receptor beta chains below was sequenced from the same sample in a study of tumor-infiltrating lymphocytes in primary liver carcinoma. Reverse transcription of roughly 0.45 ug total RNA with a constant-region primer produced TCR beta cDNA. Three-round nested multiplex PCR performed with slightly modified ARM-PCR produced the TCR beta libraries. TRBV1-TRBV30 forward primers paired with a C-beta reverse primer drove the first two PCR rounds, about 10 cycles each. Each CDR3 protein is one row after TCRdb ran MiXCR on the multiplex PCR reads. Here the sample spans over 250,000 distinct CDR3 sequences, almost 60% being singletons. Researchers drew blood RNA from unsorted whole blood and extracted germline DNA as well. Material: peripheral blood. All receptors derive from a woman between 25 and 40 years old with primary liver carcinoma and hepatitis B virus infection.

Details on this clonotype: This may be a read error, as it is one base from a much larger clone. This rearrangement joins TRBV4-2 to TRBJ2-4; 8 bases are shared with TRBD2. This CDR3 is 18 amino acids long. The germline CDR1 and CDR2 sequences are LGHNA and YNFKEQ. Here the CDR3 reads CSSSQDRTSGLAKNIQYF. DNA of the CDR3: TGTTCCAGCAGCCAAGATAGAACTAGCGGTTTGGCCAAAAACATTCAGTACTTC.

A word on this clonotype: A clone one base away is much larger, so this may be a read error. V is TRBV12-3 or TRBV12-4 and J is TRBJ2-7, with no clear D. The CDR3 runs to 12 residues. Trimming removed 4 bases from V and 7 bases from J, with 11 bases in between. The CDR3 coding sequence is TGTGCCAGCAGTTGGATGGCACGGGAGCAGTACTTC. Encoded protein: CASSWMAREQYF.

The chain joins TRBV14 to TRBJ1-1; D may be TRBD1 (6 bases). The CDR3 runs to 18 residues. Germline CDR1 SGHDN, CDR2 FVKESK. V shed 5 bases and J shed 7 bases, with 29 bases lying between them. CDR3 amino acids: CASSKLLGGPRLGYEAFF. The CDR3 DNA follows: TGTGCCAGCAGCAAACTTTTAGGGGGACCTCGACTGGGGTATGAAGCTTTCTTT. Full variable domain (outside the CDR3, taken from reference TRBV14 and TRBJ1-1): EAGVTQFPSHSVIEKGQTVTLRCDPISGHDNLYWYRRVMGKEIKFLLHFVKESKQDESGMPNNRFLAERTGGTYSTLKVQPAELEDSGVYFCASSKLLGGPRLGYEAFFGQGTRLTVV.

Worth noting for this clonotype: A much larger clone differs by one base, so this may be a read error. The chain has TRBV12-3 or TRBV12-4 and TRBJ2-7; D is possibly TRBD1 (6 bases). CDR3 size: 14 residues. Trimming cost V 3 bases and J 4 bases, with 13 bases left between them. The CDR3 is CASSFWRTEYEQYF. CDR3 DNA: TGTGCCAGCAGTTTTTGGCGGACAGAGTACGAGCAGTACTTC.

To note about this clonotype: A much larger clone lies one base from this, so it may be a read error. This likely comes from a read error, as the CDR3 has no conserved phenylalanine or tryptophan at its end. The rearrangement joins TRBV29-1 to TRBJ1-1, with D hard to call. CDR3 length equals 12 residues. The V and J ends lost 4 bases and 5 bases respectively, with 11 bases between them. CDR1 is SQVTM and CDR2 is ANQGSEA in the germline V gene. The CDR3 DNA reads TGCAGCGTTGTAAAGGACGCGACTGAAGCTTTCCTT. As protein: CSVVKDATEAFL.

A word on this clonotype: A much larger clone differs by one base, so this may be a read error. The rearrangement links TRBV6-5 to TRBJ1-2; D gene ambiguous. CDR1 is MNHEY, CDR2 SVGAGI, per germline. The CDR3 has 13 residues. Written as DNA, the CDR3 is TGTACCAGCAGGCTGCTAGCTAACTATGGCTACACCTTC. It specifies CTSRLLANYGYTF.

J is TRBJ1-1 and V is TRBV6-5; D not resolved. V lost 0 bases to trimming and J lost 4 bases, with 6 bases between them. CDR1 and CDR2 (germline): MNHEY, SVGAGI. This CDR3 has 13 amino acids. The CDR3 DNA reads as TGTGCCAGCAGTTACTCGATTGTCACTGAAGCTTTCTTT. Translating it yields CASSYSIVTEAFF.

Concerning this clonotype itself: A read error is possible here, since a much larger clone lies one base away. The chain is built from TRBV5-6 and TRBJ2-7, with D unclear. Germline CDR1 and CDR2: SGHDT and YYEEEE. This CDR3 contains 12 residues. V gave up 7 bases and J gave up 2 bases, with 10 bases separating them. The CDR3 protein is CASSQCPYEQYF. The CDR3 DNA sequence: TGTGCCAGCTCACAGTGTCCCTACGAGCAGTACTTC.

V usage is TRBV7-9 and J usage is TRBJ2-5; D is perhaps TRBD2 (5 bases). Germline V CDR1 and CDR2: SEHNR, FQNEAQ (reference sequence). The CDR3 sequence is 12 residues long. V was pared by 5 bases and J by 10 bases, with 14 bases between. CDR3 sequence: CASSPSSYDQYF. Here the CDR3 DNA reads TGTGCCAGCAGCCCTAGCTCCTACGACCAGTACTTC.

The V call is TRBV12-2, the J call TRBJ2-7; the table's TRBD2 call for D was not verified on the DNA. TRBV12-2 is marked as a pseudogene. This CDR3 is built from 17 residues. In DNA form, the CDR3 reads TGTGCAAGTCGCTACCCCGGACTAGCGGGAGTCTCCTACGAGCAGTACTTC. Residues: CASRYPGLAGVSYEQYF.

This clonotype turned up a few times. A single base separates this from a much larger clone, so it may be a read error. The chain joins TRBV11-2 to TRBJ2-2, with D perhaps TRBD1 (5 bases). There are 14 residues in the CDR3. Per the germline V gene, CDR1 is SGHAT and CDR2 is FQNNGV. The CDR3 DNA sequence: TGTGTCAGCAGCAACCGTCCAGGGATTAGGGAGCTGTTTTTT. Protein product: CVSSNRPGIRELFF.

In this sample, this clonotype turned up a few times. The V and J genes are TRBV7-9 and TRBJ1-1, with 9 bases that match TRBD1. The CDR3 has 14 amino acids. V trimming: 7 bases; J trimming: 8 bases; junction bases outside the gene matches: 11. Germline V gives CDR1 SEHNR, CDR2 FQNEAQ (reference sequence). CDR3 protein: CASTRQGGGFEAFF. CDR3 sequence (DNA): TGTGCCAGCACAAGACAGGGGGGCGGGTTCGAAGCTTTCTTT.

Turning to this clonotype: A much larger clone differs by one base, so this may be a read error. V gene TRBV6-5 combines with J gene TRBJ2-1; 12 nucleotides line up with TRBD2. Germline assignment: CDR1 MNHEY and CDR2 SVGAGI. This CDR3 contains 15 residues. V trimming: 8 bases; J trimming: 7 bases; junction bases outside the gene matches: 9. The CDR3 DNA is TGTGCCAGCGGTTCTAGCGGGAGGGCCGGGAATGAGCAGTTCTTC. Translating gives CASGSSGRAGNEQFF.

In regard to this clonotype: The junction departs from germline at one end; a sequencing error may be responsible. This chain uses TRBV12-5 with TRBJ1-4; D gene uncertain. Germline CDR1 and CDR2: LGHNT and FRNRAP. This CDR3 has 15 amino acids. This chain's CDR3 is CTSGPSDLRGEKLFF. In nucleotides, the CDR3 is TGTACTAGTGGTCCATCCGACCTGCGCGGTGAAAAACTGTTTTTT.

To note about this clonotype: A read error may be the cause here, since a much bigger clone is one base away. The chain combines TRBV11-2 with TRBJ2-2; possible D gene TRBD2, 6 bases. The CDR3 sequence is 13 residues long. Germline V lookup: CDR1 SGHAT, CDR2 FQNNGV. Written as DNA, the CDR3 is TGTGCCAGCAGCTTAGGACAGACCGGGGGGCTGTTTTTT. Translation: CASSLGQTGGLFF.

In DNA form, the CDR3 reads TGTGCCAGCAGCCAACCGGGACACCAATACGAGCAGTACTTC. It specifies CASSQPGHQYEQYF. This chain connects TRBV14 to TRBJ2-7; D might be TRBD1 (6 bases). The CDR3 extends over 14 amino acids. Germline CDR1 SGHDN, CDR2 FVKESK. V lost 2 bases to trimming and J lost 4 bases, with 12 bases between them. Based on the CDR3 plus reference TRBV14 and TRBJ2-7, the full variable domain is EAGVTQFPSHSVIEKGQTVTLRCDPISGHDNLYWYRRVMGKEIKFLLHFVKESKQDESGMPNNRFLAERTGGTYSTLKVQPAELEDSGVYFCASSQPGHQYEQYFGPGTRLTVT.

This clonotype was detected many times. The chain combines TRBV6-5 with TRBJ2-7; TRBD1 might be the D (6 bases). V was shortened by 5 bases and J by 3 bases, with 8 bases between the two germline ends. The CDR3 is 12 amino acids. Per germline, CDR1 MNHEY and CDR2 SVGAGI. The CDR3 DNA is TGTGCCAGCAGTCGGGACATCTACGAGCAGTACTTC. Amino acid sequence: CASSRDIYEQYF.

Comment on this clonotype: This clone may be a read error of a much larger clone one base away. This chain links TRBV4-1 with TRBJ2-5, with TRBD2 matching 7 bases. CDR3 size: 15 residues. Germline CDR1 MGHRA, CDR2 YSYEKL. The trim removed 4 bases at V and 0 bases at J, leaving 5 bases unmatched. CDR3 sequence (DNA): TGCGCCAGCAGCCTGATGGCGGGAGACCAAGAGACCCAGTACTTC. Translation: CASSLMAGDQETQYF.

With respect to this clonotype: A much larger clone is a single base away; this may be a read error. The rearrangement uses TRBV12-3 or TRBV12-4 and TRBJ2-3; TRBD1 is a possible D gene (5 bases). CDR3 length: 14 residues. Trimming left V 6 bases short and J 1 base short, with 11 bases between. The CDR3 loop reads CASRQARGTDTQYF. The CDR3 DNA reads TGTGCCAGCAGACAGGCTAGGGGCACAGATACGCAGTATTTT.

This clonotype has ten or more counts. CDR3 protein: CASSRGGLAGVYNEQFF. The DNA of the CDR3 is TGCGCCAGCAGCCGGGGGGGACTAGCGGGAGTTTACAATGAGCAGTTCTTC. This chain connects TRBV4-1 to TRBJ2-1, with 14 bases fitting TRBD2. This CDR3 has 17 residues. The germline CDR1 and CDR2 sequences are MGHRA and YSYEKL. The J segment lost 4 bases and the V segment lost 4 bases, leaving 6 bases of the junction unmatched.

Only a few counts were recorded for this clonotype. The chain combines TRBV6-5 with TRBJ2-3; TRBD2 matches 11 bases. With V trimmed by 4 bases and J by 3 bases, 6 bases remained unmatched. CDR1 MNHEY and CDR2 SVGAGI come from the germline V gene. The CDR3 loop spans 16 amino acids. CDR3 bases: TGTGCCAGCAGTTTAAAACTAGCGGGAGTGACAGATACGCAGTATTTT. As protein: CASSLKLAGVTDTQYF.

The chain is built from TRBV5-8 and TRBJ2-4; a weak D match, TRBD2 (6 bases). This CDR3 is built from 16 residues. CDR1 and CDR2 (germline): SGHTS, YDEGEE. Trimming took off 4 bases at V and 5 bases at J, with 19 bases between the two ends. CDR3 sequence: CASSIGTLATQNIQYF. CDR3 nucleotide sequence: TGTGCCAGCAGCATCGGGACTCTTGCCACCCAAAACATTCAGTACTTC.

As to this clonotype: A read error is possible here, since a much larger clone lies one base away. CDR3 in DNA: TGTGCCAGCAACCATCTCGGACAGCAAGAGACCCAGTACTTC. Amino acids: CASNHLGQQETQYF. The chain employs TRBV4-2 and TRBJ2-5; D perhaps matches TRBD1 (6 bases). Germline V CDR1 and CDR2: LGHNA, YNFKEQ. The ends were cut back, 7 bases at V and 2 bases at J, with 14 bases in the middle. This CDR3 region has 14 residues.

J is TRBJ1-1 and V is TRBV5-4, with 10 bases matching TRBD1. The germline V gene encodes CDR1 SGHNT and CDR2 YYREEE (reference sequence). The CDR3 totals 12 residues. J lost 8 bases, V lost 7 bases, and 5 bases had no gene match. This chain's CDR3 is CASRQGAAEAFF. CDR3 nucleotide sequence: TGTGCCAGCCGACAGGGGGCGGCAGAAGCTTTCTTT.

The rearrangement uses TRBV6-6 and TRBJ1-4; D may be TRBD1 (5 bases). CDR3 length: 17 amino acids. Between the trimmed V and J ends, which lost 5 bases and 10 bases, there was a span of 26 bases. The germline V gene encodes CDR1 MNHNY and CDR2 SVGAGI (reference sequence). CDR3 in amino acids: CASSPRGGQRDEGKLFF. The CDR3 DNA follows: TGTGCCAGCAGTCCCCGGGGAGGACAAAGGGACGAAGGAAAACTGTTTTTT.

As concerns this clonotype: With a much larger clone just one base away, this may be a read error. The CDR3 does not close with the conserved phenylalanine or tryptophan, likely indicating a read error. The chain has TRBV12-3 or TRBV12-4 and TRBJ2-5, with D maybe TRBD1 (6 bases). The germline V and J ends were trimmed by 8 bases and 4 bases, with 8 bases remaining between them. The CDR3 is 11 amino acids. The CDR3 DNA sequence: TGTGCCAGCGGGGGCTTAGAGACCCAGTACCTC. Protein sequence: CASGGLETQYL.

In this sample, this clonotype turned up once. Being one base from a much bigger clone, this may be a read error. The V call is TRBV6-2 or TRBV6-3, the J call TRBJ2-3; D might be TRBD2 (8 bases). Deletions cut 5 bases from V and 8 bases from J, with 23 bases between. The germline V gene encodes CDR1 MNHEY and CDR2 SVGEGT. The CDR3 has 16 residues. The CDR3 reads CASSRQGLGISGTQYF. The CDR3 DNA reads TGTGCCAGCAGTAGACAGGGACTAGGAATTTCGGGTACGCAGTATTTT.

This clonotype has more than one count but fewer than ten. It is likely a read error, because the conserved phenylalanine at the end of the CDR3 is missing. This sequence joins TRBV4-2 and TRBJ1-6; no reliable D call. The CDR3 contains 13 residues. Germline loops: CDR1 LGHNA, CDR2 YNFKEQ. DNA for the CDR3: TGTGCCAGCAGTCAAGAACATACATCACCCCTCCACATT. Amino acid sequence: CASSQEHTSPLHI.

Of note for this clonotype: A read error is possible here, since a much larger clone lies one base away. Likely a read error: the CDR3 ends without its conserved phenylalanine or tryptophan. The chain uses TRBV5-4 and TRBJ2-3; 9 bases are shared with TRBD2. CDR1 and CDR2 (germline): SGHNT, YYREEE (reference sequence). Germline trimming cut 0 bases from V and 1 base from J; bases unmatched to any gene: 3. CDR3 size: 16 residues. CDR3 sequence: CASSLGAGGRTDTQYI. CDR3 coding DNA: TGTGCCAGCAGCTTGGGAGCGGGAGGACGCACAGATACGCAGTATATT.

This clonotype was recorded many times. The J gene is TRBJ2-7, the V gene TRBV6-1; 8 bases line up with TRBD1. J lost 1 base, V lost 4 bases, and 6 bases had no gene match. Germline CDR1 MNHNS, CDR2 SASEGT. The CDR3 is 15 amino acids. The CDR3 is CASSGQQGVSYEQYF. The CDR3 DNA reads TGTGCCAGCAGTGGGCAACAGGGGGTTTCCTACGAGCAGTACTTC.

In the case of this clonotype: The missing conserved phenylalanine or tryptophan at the end of this CDR3 makes a read error likely. The chain recombines TRBV5-6 with TRBJ1-2; D perhaps matches TRBD1 (5 bases). Germline assignment: CDR1 SGHDT and CDR2 YYEEEE. CDR3 length: 15 amino acids. Trimming left V 2 bases short and J 2 bases short, with 13 bases between. The CDR3 here is CASSFQGSGNYGYTL. As DNA, the CDR3 is TGTGCCAGCAGCTTTCAGGGATCTGGAAACTATGGCTACACCTTA.